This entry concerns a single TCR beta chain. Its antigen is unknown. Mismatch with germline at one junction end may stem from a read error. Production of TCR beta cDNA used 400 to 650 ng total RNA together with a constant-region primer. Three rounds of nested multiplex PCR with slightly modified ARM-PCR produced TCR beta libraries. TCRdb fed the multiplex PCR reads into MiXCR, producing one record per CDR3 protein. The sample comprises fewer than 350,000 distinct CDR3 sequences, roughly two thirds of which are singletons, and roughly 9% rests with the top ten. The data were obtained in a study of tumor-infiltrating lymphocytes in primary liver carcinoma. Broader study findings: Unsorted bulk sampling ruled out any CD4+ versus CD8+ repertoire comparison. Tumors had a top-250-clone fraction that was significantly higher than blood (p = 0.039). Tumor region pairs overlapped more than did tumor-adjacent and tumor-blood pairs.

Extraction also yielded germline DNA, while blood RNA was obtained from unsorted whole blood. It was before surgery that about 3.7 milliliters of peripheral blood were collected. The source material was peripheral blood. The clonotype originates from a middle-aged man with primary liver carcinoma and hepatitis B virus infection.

CDR3 protein: CSAGLAGRSTYTQYF. Here the CDR3 DNA reads TGCAGCGCCGGACTAGCGGGGCGGAGCACATATACGCAGTATTTT. The chain is built from TRBV29-1 and TRBJ2-3, with TRBD2 matching over 12 bases. CDR3 length: 15 residues. Germline assignment: CDR1 SQVTM and CDR2 ANQGSEA.